Listed here are 31 T cell receptor beta chains from one sample, sequenced in a study of blood T cells in healthy people across ages. With a J-beta primer mix and a sample-barcoded 5' primer, a second PCR ran roughly 6 to 11 cycles. TCRdb reprocessed the 5' RACE reads with MiXCR, giving one entry per CDR3 protein. The sample lists 550,000 to 800,000 distinct CDR3 sequences, 20% to 25% occurring once. The sample was blood. Every receptor here comes from a man aged 70-80 years in good health.

V gene TRBV3-1 combines with J gene TRBJ2-7, with 11 bases matching TRBD2. Germline lookup yields CDR1 LGHDT and CDR2 YNNKEL (reference sequence). V dropped 3 bases and J dropped 2; count of bases not matched to a gene: 9. The CDR3 contains 17 residues. CDR3 residues: CASSQRGLAVTTYEQYF. For the CDR3, the DNA is TGTGCCAGCAGCCAGAGGGGACTAGCGGTTACCACCTACGAGCAGTACTTC.

The table lists this clonotype with a few counts. The rearrangement links TRBV4-1 to TRBJ2-5; 8 bases are shared with TRBD2. The J call could be wrong; TRBJ2-1 is a better fit for the DNA end. This CDR3 has 15 amino acids. The germline V gene encodes CDR1 MGHRA and CDR2 YSYEKL. The DNA for the CDR3 is TGCGCCAGCCGCTCCGGGACTAGTAGTATCTATGAGCAGTTCTTC. As protein: CASRSGTSSIYEQFF.

The genes are TRBV10-3 and TRBJ2-3; no clear D gene. From germline, CDR1 is ENHRY and CDR2 SYGVKD. CDR3 length equals 15 residues. Trimming pared 3 bases from V and 0 bases from J, leaving 10 bases between. CDR3 coding DNA: TGTGCCATCAGTGAAAAGGAATCTAGCACAGATACGCAGTATTTT. Protein product: CAISEKESSTDTQYF.

The sample holds many counts of this clonotype. The chain couples TRBV27 to TRBJ2-5; 8 positions agree with TRBD1. Unmatched junction bases numbered 3, after V lost 5 bases and J lost 7 bases. The germline V gene encodes CDR1 MNHEY and CDR2 SMNVEV (reference sequence). The CDR3 extends over 12 amino acids. CDR3 loop: CASSGQGRTQYF. The CDR3 coding sequence is TGTGCCAGCAGTGGACAGGGAAGGACCCAGTACTTC.

The chain carries TRBV5-8 and TRBJ2-1; weak D call: TRBD1 (5 bases). The germline CDR1 and CDR2 sequences are SGHTS and YDEGEE. The CDR3 has 16 amino acids. V lost 4 bases, J lost 6 bases, and 20 bases lay in between. The DNA for the CDR3 is TGTGCCAGCAGCCCACGACAGCCGGTATTGGGCAATGAGCAGTTCTTC. Translation: CASSPRQPVLGNEQFF.

This clonotype was seen only a few times. No conserved phenylalanine or tryptophan ends this CDR3, so it is likely a read error. The CDR3 reads CASSLVYRRSGYTL. CDR3 coding DNA: TGTGCCAGCAGCTTAGTATACAGGCGGAGTGGCTACACCCTC. The V gene is TRBV7-2, the J gene TRBJ1-2, with TRBD1 as a possible D gene (5 bases). The CDR3 contains 14 residues. Germline V CDR1 and CDR2: SGHTA, FQGNSA. The V and J ends lost 1 base and 7 bases respectively, with 13 bases between them.

The chain couples TRBV2 to TRBJ2-7, with 12 bases identical to TRBD2. The CDR3 totals 13 residues. The J segment lost 4 bases and the V segment lost 7 bases, leaving 2 bases of the junction unmatched. Germline V CDR1 and CDR2: SNHLY, FYNNEI. This CDR3 reads CASKTSGSYEQYF. In nucleotides, the CDR3 is TGTGCCAGCAAGACTAGCGGGAGTTACGAGCAGTACTTC.

Ten or more counts support this clonotype. The V call is TRBV7-9, the J call TRBJ2-6, with TRBD1 as a possible D gene (6 bases). The CDR3 is made up of 15 amino acids. Trimming stripped 5 bases from V and 2 bases from J, with 10 bases between. Germline CDR1 SEHNR, CDR2 FQNEAQ (reference sequence). The CDR3 region is CASSVTGTGANVLTF. The CDR3, as DNA: TGTGCCAGCAGCGTCACAGGGACTGGGGCCAACGTCCTGACTTTC.

This sequence joins TRBV7-9 and TRBJ2-5, with no clear D. The V end was cut by 1 base, the J end by 1 base, with 10 bases between. Germline assignment: CDR1 SEHNR and CDR2 FQNEAQ (reference sequence). This CDR3 is built from 15 residues. In DNA, the CDR3 is TGTGCCAGCAGCTTAGTGTTCAGGTCCCAAGAGACCCAGTACTTC. Amino acids: CASSLVFRSQETQYF.

This clonotype was seen only a few times. One junction end does not reproduce the germline sequence, and a read error may be involved. The chain combines TRBV4-1 with TRBJ2-7, with 12 bases fitting TRBD2. This CDR3 is 18 amino acids long. Germline V lookup: CDR1 MGHRA, CDR2 YSYEKL. The CDR3 DNA reads as TGCGCCAGCAGCCAAGAGTCTCTCCTCACTAGCGGGGGGTACGAACAGTACTTC. Its translation: CASSQESLLTSGGYEQYF.

This sequence joins TRBV20-1 and TRBJ2-1; D gene unclear. V was cut by 0 bases and J by 7 bases, with 13 bases left in between. This CDR3 comprises 14 residues. Per germline, CDR1 DFQATT and CDR2 SNEGSKA (reference sequence). This CDR3 reads CSARDISGWNEQFF. The CDR3 nucleotides are TGCAGTGCTAGAGACATTTCTGGTTGGAATGAGCAGTTCTTC.

This clonotype has at least ten counts. The V call is TRBV18, the J call TRBJ2-5; TRBD1 might be the D (6 bases). V gave up 3 bases and J gave up 4 bases, with 9 bases separating them. The CDR3 runs to 13 residues. Germline-derived CDR1 and CDR2 are KGHSH and LQKENI. The CDR3 spells CASSPDSRETQYF. Here the CDR3 DNA reads TGTGCCAGCTCACCGGACAGTCGAGAGACCCAGTACTTC.

The chain uses TRBV29-1 and TRBJ1-1; 7 nucleotides align to TRBD1. The ends lost 3 bases at V and 0 bases at J; junction bases unmatched: 4. The CDR3 runs to 14 residues. Germline V gene data show CDR1 as SQVTM and CDR2 as ANQGSEA. The CDR3 nucleotides are TGCAGCGTTGATCTGACAGGGATGAACACTGAAGCTTTCTTT. Residues: CSVDLTGMNTEAFF.

This clonotype was seen more than once but under ten times. This chain joins TRBV5-1 and TRBJ2-5, with D uncertain. Germline V gives CDR1 SGHRS, CDR2 YFSETQ. Trimming stripped 0 bases from V and 5 bases from J, with 11 bases between. The CDR3 consists of 14 residues. CDR3 loop: CASSLEFTLETQYF. Written as DNA, the CDR3 is TGCGCCAGCAGCTTGGAGTTTACGCTGGAGACCCAGTACTTC. Filled out from reference TRBV5-1 and TRBJ2-5, the complete variable domain reads KAGVTQTPRYLIKTRGQQVTLSCSPISGHRSVSWYQQTPGQGLQFLFEYFSETQRNKGNFPGRFSGRQFSNSRSEMNVSTLELGDSALYLCASSLEFTLETQYFGPGTRLLVL.

The V call is TRBV27, the J call TRBJ2-5, with 9 nucleotides matching TRBD1. The J call may be faulty, since TRBJ2-1 better matches the DNA end. CDR3 size: 14 residues. Germline CDR1 and CDR2: MNHEY and SMNVEV (reference sequence). The CDR3 sequence is CATTIQGAVNEQFF. The CDR3 nucleotides read TGTGCCACCACCATACAGGGGGCTGTTAATGAGCAGTTCTTC.

The CDR3 nucleotides are TGTGCCAGCAGTAGCGGACTAGCGGGAGAATCGTACTTC. It codes for CASSSGLAGESYF. V is TRBV27 and J is TRBJ2-7, with 13 nucleotides matching TRBD2. Germline V lookup: CDR1 MNHEY, CDR2 SMNVEV (reference sequence). V was pared by 5 bases and J by 12 bases, with 7 bases of the junction left unmatched. The CDR3 runs to 13 residues.

V gene TRBV6-5 combines with J gene TRBJ2-1; weak D call: TRBD1 (6 bases). Germline loops: CDR1 MNHEY, CDR2 SVGAGI. This CDR3 is 15 amino acids long. V was pared by 7 bases and J by 7 bases, with 20 bases between. CDR3 residues: CASTESQGKRNEQFF. DNA of the CDR3: TGTGCCAGCACTGAGTCACAGGGTAAAAGGAATGAGCAGTTCTTC.

This rearrangement joins TRBV12-3 or TRBV12-4 to TRBJ2-1; TRBD2 matches at 9 bases. The CDR3 runs 15 residues. With V trimmed by 5 bases and J by 10 bases, 12 bases remained unmatched. The CDR3 DNA reads as TGTGCCAGCAGTCTCAGGACTAGCGCCCTCGGAGAGCAGTTCTTC. This encodes CASSLRTSALGEQFF.

This clonotype was detected a few times. This sequence joins TRBV10-3 and TRBJ1-2, with D possibly TRBD1 on 5 matching bases. Between the trimmed V and J ends, which lost 6 bases and 4 bases, there was a span of 12 bases. Germline loops: CDR1 ENHRY, CDR2 SYGVKD. This CDR3 comprises 13 residues. The CDR3 DNA reads TGTGCCATCAGCGAGGGGCAGTTCTATGGCTACACCTTC. Translation gives CAISEGQFYGYTF.

The chain links TRBV4-1 to TRBJ1-4; no clear D gene. V was pared by 0 bases and J by 4 bases, with 6 bases between. The CDR3 runs 14 residues. Germline lookup yields CDR1 MGHRA and CDR2 YSYEKL. The CDR3 region is CASSQDAGNEKLFF. The CDR3 region has the DNA TGCGCCAGCAGCCAAGATGCCGGTAATGAAAAACTGTTTTTT.

With regard to this clonotype: At one end the junction does not follow the germline gene, possibly because of a read error. The CDR3 nucleotides read TGTGCCAGCAGCCAAGATTCCGGGAACGGGGAGCTGCTTTTT. Protein sequence: CASSQDSGNGELLF. J is TRBJ2-2 and V is TRBV3-1; TRBD2 is a possible D gene (5 bases). The CDR3 has 14 residues. Germline V lookup: CDR1 LGHDT, CDR2 YNNKEL (reference sequence).

This clonotype was recorded a few times. The rearrangement joins TRBV12-3 or TRBV12-4 to TRBJ2-5, with 14 bases identical to TRBD2. After removal of 5 bases from V and 5 bases from J, the junction contained 7 bases not matched to a gene. The CDR3 has 16 residues. The CDR3, as DNA: TGTGCCAGCAGTCCCTCGGGACTAGCGGGAGTTGAGACCCAGTACTTC. Protein product: CASSPSGLAGVETQYF.

The table lists this clonotype with a few counts. The chain employs TRBV7-2 and TRBJ1-4; D perhaps matches TRBD1 (5 bases). Germline CDR1 SGHTA, CDR2 FQGNSA. V lost 5 bases and J 7 bases, leaving 14 bases between the germline ends. The CDR3 has 14 residues. The CDR3 loop is CASSTAGTVEKLFF. CDR3 in DNA: TGTGCCAGCAGCACGGCAGGGACGGTTGAAAAACTGTTTTTT.

This clonotype was counted between two and nine times. This rearrangement joins TRBV11-2 to TRBJ1-2; the D gene is possibly TRBD1 (5 bases). Germline V gives CDR1 SGHAT, CDR2 FQNNGV. This CDR3 is 14 amino acids long. V was shortened by 5 bases and J by 7 bases, with 17 bases between the two germline ends. CDR3 sequence: CASSPLAGDGGYTF. The CDR3 bases are TGTGCCAGCAGCCCACTGGCGGGGGATGGTGGCTACACCTTC.

This clonotype was counted a single time. The rearrangement uses TRBV14 and TRBJ2-1, with D perhaps TRBD1 (6 bases). Germline V gene lookup returns CDR1 SGHDN and CDR2 FVKESK. The V end lost 7 bases, the J end lost 0 bases, and 13 bases lay between the germline ends. This CDR3 has 15 amino acids. For the CDR3, the DNA is TGTGCCAGCACCTACATGACAGGCTCCTACAATGAGCAGTTCTTC. Its translation is CASTYMTGSYNEQFF.

This clonotype has only a few counts. One end of the junction fails to match germline, which may point to a read error. The rearrangement joins TRBV4-1 to TRBJ2-1; either TRBD1 or TRBD2 may fit D (5 bases each). This CDR3 spans 14 amino acids. Germline assignment: CDR1 MGHRA and CDR2 YSYEKL. The CDR3 protein is CASSQEQASNEQLF. CDR3 nucleotide sequence: TGCGCCAGCAGCCAAGAACAGGCTAGCAATGAGCAGCTCTTC.

The chain has TRBV20-1 and TRBJ2-5, with D hard to call. The J call could be wrong; TRBJ2-7 is a better fit for the DNA end. The CDR3 totals 14 residues. CDR1 is DFQATT, CDR2 SNEGSKA, per germline (reference sequence). The chain's CDR3 is CSASPAALSYEQYF. The CDR3 coding sequence is TGCAGTGCTAGCCCGGCAGCACTATCCTACGAGCAGTACTTC.

This clonotype was observed a handful of times. The chain is built from TRBV6-2 or TRBV6-3 and TRBJ2-5, with a tentative D call TRBD2 (6 bases). Per germline, CDR1 MNHEY and CDR2 SVGEGT. The CDR3 is made up of 16 amino acids. Trimming pared 2 bases from V and 0 bases from J, leaving 13 bases between. The CDR3 sequence: CASSYNAQRDQETQYF. The CDR3 bases are TGTGCCAGCAGTTACAATGCCCAGCGGGACCAAGAGACCCAGTACTTC.

This clonotype was seen a few times. This chain joins TRBV28 and TRBJ2-7; tentatively, D is TRBD1 (6 bases). This CDR3 has 16 residues. CDR1 MDHEN and CDR2 SYDVKM come from the germline V gene. The V end was cut by 7 bases, the J end by 0 bases, with 19 bases between. The DNA of the CDR3 is TGTGCCAGCACCCCAAGTCCGGGACAAAGCTCCTACGAGCAGTACTTC. The encoded protein is CASTPSPGQSSYEQYF.

The gene calls are TRBV5-1 and TRBJ2-1, with 14 bases matching TRBD2. The germline V gene encodes CDR1 SGHRS and CDR2 YFSETQ. The junction had 8 bases not matched to a gene; V was cut back by 4 bases and J by 8 bases. This CDR3 region has 16 residues. Written as DNA, the CDR3 is TGCGCCAGCAGCGGGGGACTAGCGGGAGTAAGTGATGAGCAGTTCTTC. Translated: CASSGGLAGVSDEQFF.

The table lists this clonotype with many counts. CDR3 in amino acids: CASSLWDWGYTF. For the CDR3, the DNA is TGTGCCAGCAGCTTATGGGATTGGGGCTACACCTTC. This chain uses TRBV7-9 with TRBJ1-2; D unclear. Germline V gene lookup returns CDR1 SEHNR and CDR2 FQNEAQ (reference sequence). Trimming removed 2 bases at V and 8 bases at J, with 9 bases between. This CDR3 comprises 12 residues.